This section outlines one T cell receptor beta chain sequence together with its context. Its antigen is not known. The data are from a study of vaccination and CD4 T cells after COVID-19. Whole-study context: Cells were stimulated with overlapping spike peptide pools from SARS-CoV-2, HCoV-NL63, HCoV-OC43 and HCoV-229E.

Germline assignment: CDR1 MGHRA and CDR2 YSYEKL. V gave up 2 bases and J gave up 6 bases; unmatched junction bases: 6. This CDR3 region has 16 residues. The Oncomine TCR Beta short-read assay sequenced DNA from cultured CD4+ T cells. Investigators obtained genomic DNA by extraction from cultured CD4+ T cells. In TCRdb, the PCR reads were re-called with MiXCR into one record per CDR3 protein. The sample includes more than 2,500 distinct CDR3 sequences, around 47% seen only once; the top ten take about 20%. The study's findings and limits: SARS-CoV-2-reactive clonotypes showed a nonsignificant median rise from approximately 21 to 40. The median proportion of reactive clones detected only post-vaccination in convalescent patients was 85% to 90%.

Sample treatment: roughly ten-day PBMC culture with coronavirus spike peptide pools or control peptides (ViraFEST assay). V usage is TRBV4-1 and J usage is TRBJ2-5, with 13 bases lining up with TRBD2. The receptor's source is a human donor who had recovered from COVID-19. Source material: CD4+ T cells from blood, cultured in vitro. The CDR3 DNA follows: TGCGCCAGCAGCCAACCCGGGACTAGCGGGAAAAAGACCCAGTACTTC. Translated: CASSQPGTSGKKTQYF.